This T cell receptor beta chain derives from a study of blood T cells in healthy people across ages. Overall study context: Template switching picked up about one barcoded beta molecule for each two T cells. Whole-study findings and limits: Observed TCR beta diversity per million T cells went down as age went up. This fall followed a roughly linear course with age. The long-lived group displayed more naive CD4+ cells, plus higher diversity, than the aged donors did.

The CDR3 spans 12 residues. Germline trimming cut 3 bases from V and 8 bases from J; bases unmatched to any gene: 3. Germline V CDR1 and CDR2: SGHAT, FQNNGV. For the second PCR, which ran for roughly 7 to 11 cycles, a sample-barcoded 5' primer and a J-beta primer mix were used. From the 5' RACE reads, TCRdb called clonotypes with MiXCR, one entry per CDR3 protein. The sample has more than 600,000 distinct CDR3 sequences, 25% seen once; the top ten hold just under 9.5%. To note about this clonotype: What it binds is unknown.

The data were also submitted as part of a second study, on T cells of mothers and their children. That study adds: Sample barcodes and 2-4 random nucleotides were added by the M1S primer of the second PCR.

The V and J genes are TRBV11-2 and TRBJ1-1; 7 nucleotides line up with TRBD1. Sequenced material: blood. The source of this sequence is a boy aged 5 to 17 in good health. The CDR3 protein is CASSFRGGEAFF. The CDR3 DNA reads as TGTGCCAGCAGCTTCAGGGGGGGCGAAGCTTTCTTT.